This T cell receptor beta chain was sequenced during a study of Ad26.COV2.S vaccination and SARS-CoV-2 variants. Sequencing used immunoSEQ multiplex PCR; TCRdb keeps in-frame clones, though not all of them. The sample records about 350,000 clones, approximately 85% being singletons. The treatment is: about 20 received Ad26.COV2.S at low or high dose, single or two shots; 5 received placebo; per-sample allocation not given. Samples came from day 63 after the first vaccine or placebo injection. Germline lookup yields CDR1 SNHLY and CDR2 FYNNEI. V shed 6 bases, J shed 5 bases, and the junction held 3 bases outside the gene matches. The CDR3 totals 12 residues.

The gene calls are TRBV2 and TRBJ2-5; 7 nucleotides line up with TRBD1. The sequence was obtained from a person between 18 and 60 years old who received the Ad26.COV2.S COVID-19 vaccine or a placebo. The sample here was peripheral blood, taken in a trial of Ad26.COV2.S vaccine versus placebo. CDR3 in amino acids: CASSRGIETQYF. CDR3 DNA: TGTGCCAGCAGCAGGGGGATTGAGACCCAGTACTTC.